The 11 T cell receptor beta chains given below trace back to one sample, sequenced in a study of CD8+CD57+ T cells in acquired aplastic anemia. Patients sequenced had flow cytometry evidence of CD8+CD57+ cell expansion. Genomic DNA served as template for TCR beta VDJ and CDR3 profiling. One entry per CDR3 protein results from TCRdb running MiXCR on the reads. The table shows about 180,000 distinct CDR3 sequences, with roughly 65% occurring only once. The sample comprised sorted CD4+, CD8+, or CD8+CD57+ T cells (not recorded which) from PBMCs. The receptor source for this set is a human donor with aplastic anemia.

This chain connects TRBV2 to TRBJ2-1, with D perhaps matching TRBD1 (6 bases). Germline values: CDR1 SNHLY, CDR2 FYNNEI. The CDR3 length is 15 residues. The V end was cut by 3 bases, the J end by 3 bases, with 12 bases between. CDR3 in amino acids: CASSEAGENYNEQFF. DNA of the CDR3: TGTGCCAGCAGTGAGGCAGGGGAGAACTACAATGAGCAGTTCTTC.

CDR3 protein: CATSPRPEGSGLDTQYF. The CDR3 nucleotides read TGTGCCACCAGCCCCCGCCCGGAGGGTTCCGGGTTGGATACGCAGTATTTT. This chain links TRBV15 with TRBJ2-3, with D maybe TRBD2 (6 bases). CDR1 is LNHNV, CDR2 YYDKDF, per germline (reference sequence). Trimming took off 5 bases at V and 6 bases at J, with 24 bases between the two ends. This CDR3 spans 17 amino acids.

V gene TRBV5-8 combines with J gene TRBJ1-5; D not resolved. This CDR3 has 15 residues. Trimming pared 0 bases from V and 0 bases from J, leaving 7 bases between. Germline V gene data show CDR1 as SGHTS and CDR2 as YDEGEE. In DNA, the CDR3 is TGTGCCAGCAGCTTGGAGAGTTATAGCAATCAGCCCCAGCATTTT. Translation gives CASSLESYSNQPQHF.

CDR3 amino acids: CSARSQPGQGGEAFF. The CDR3 DNA follows: TGCAGTGCTAGATCGCAACCGGGACAAGGAGGTGAAGCTTTCTTT. The J gene is TRBJ1-1, the V gene TRBV20-1, with D possibly matching TRBD1 (6 bases). Germline values: CDR1 DFQATT, CDR2 SNEGSKA (reference sequence). Trimming pared 2 bases from V and 7 bases from J, leaving 20 bases between. The CDR3 sequence is 15 residues long.

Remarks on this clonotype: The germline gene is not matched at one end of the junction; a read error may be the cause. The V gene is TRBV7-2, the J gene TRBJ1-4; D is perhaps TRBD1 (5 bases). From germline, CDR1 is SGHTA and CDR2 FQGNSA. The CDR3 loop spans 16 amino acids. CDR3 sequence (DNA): TGTGCCGGCAGCTTCCACCGGGGGGGGTCTAATGAAAAACTGTTTTTT. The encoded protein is CAGSFHRGGSNEKLFF.

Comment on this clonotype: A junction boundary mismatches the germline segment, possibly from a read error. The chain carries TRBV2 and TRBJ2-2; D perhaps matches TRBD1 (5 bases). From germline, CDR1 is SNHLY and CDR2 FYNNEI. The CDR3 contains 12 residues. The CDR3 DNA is TGCGCCAGCAGGGAAGACACCGGGGAGCTGTTTTTT. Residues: CASREDTGELFF.

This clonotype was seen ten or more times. For the CDR3, the DNA is TGCGCCAGCAGCTTGTTGGGACAGAAAAACACTGAAGCTTTCTTT. It is translated as CASSLLGQKNTEAFF. The rearrangement links TRBV5-1 to TRBJ1-1; 7 bases map to TRBD1. The CDR3 is 15 residues long. The germline V gene encodes CDR1 SGHRS and CDR2 YFSETQ. V trimming: 1 base; J trimming: 2 bases; junction bases outside the gene matches: 5.

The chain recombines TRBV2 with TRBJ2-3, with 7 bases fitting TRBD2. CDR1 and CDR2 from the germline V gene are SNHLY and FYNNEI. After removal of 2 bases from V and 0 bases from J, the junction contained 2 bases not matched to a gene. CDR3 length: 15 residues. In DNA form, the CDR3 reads TGTGCCAGCAGTGAAACTAGCGCCAGCACAGATACGCAGTATTTT. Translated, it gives CASSETSASTDTQYF.

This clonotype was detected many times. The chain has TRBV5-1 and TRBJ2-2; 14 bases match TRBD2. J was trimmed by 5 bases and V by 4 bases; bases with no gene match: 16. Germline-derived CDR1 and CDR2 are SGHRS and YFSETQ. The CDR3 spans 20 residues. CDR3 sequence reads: CASSPATSGGAGMWTGELFF. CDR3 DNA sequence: TGCGCCAGCAGCCCCGCGACTAGCGGGGGGGCCGGGATGTGGACCGGGGAGCTGTTTTTT.

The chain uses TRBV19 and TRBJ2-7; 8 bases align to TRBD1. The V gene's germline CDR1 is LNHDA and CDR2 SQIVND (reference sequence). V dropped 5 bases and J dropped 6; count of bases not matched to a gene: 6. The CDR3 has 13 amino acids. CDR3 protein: CASSFRTGTEQYF. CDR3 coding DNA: TGTGCCAGTAGTTTCCGGACAGGGACCGAGCAGTACTTC.

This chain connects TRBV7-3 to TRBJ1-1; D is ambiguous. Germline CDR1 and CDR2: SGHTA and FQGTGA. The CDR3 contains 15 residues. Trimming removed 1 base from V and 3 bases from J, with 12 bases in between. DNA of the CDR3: TGTGCCAGCAGCTTAATGCCATCGAGTTACACTGAAGCTTTCTTT. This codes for CASSLMPSSYTEAFF.